This passage covers 9 T cell receptor beta chains from one sample sequenced in a study of blood T cells in healthy people across ages. Using a J-beta primer mix together with a sample-barcoded 5' primer, a second PCR was run for about 6 to 11 cycles. MiXCR, run by TCRdb on the 5' RACE reads, gives a single entry per CDR3 protein. This sample yields about 640,000 distinct CDR3 sequences, of which around three fifths are seen a single time; around 37% belongs to the top ten. The sequenced sample consisted of blood. Every receptor here comes from a man between 60 and 70 years old in good health.

The V and J genes are TRBV5-1 and TRBJ2-7, with 7 bases lining up with TRBD2. The CDR3 totals 13 residues. Germline trimming cut 5 bases from V and 6 bases from J; bases unmatched to any gene: 8. Germline loops: CDR1 SGHRS, CDR2 YFSETQ. The CDR3 bases are TGCGCCAGCAGGCAAGCGGGGACTGTCGAGCAGTACTTC. It translates to CASRQAGTVEQYF.

The gene calls are TRBV6-2 or TRBV6-3 and TRBJ2-1; no firm D call. The CDR3 covers 15 residues. Germline CDR1 and CDR2: MNHEY and SVGEGT. Trimming removed 0 bases at V and 5 bases at J, with 11 bases between. The CDR3 nucleotides read TGTGCCAGCAGTTACTCGATTTGGTCCCACAATGAGCAGTTCTTC. Translating gives CASSYSIWSHNEQFF.

Turning to this clonotype: Germline and junction disagree at one end, which may indicate a read error. This chain uses TRBV7-2 with TRBJ2-7; 10 nucleotides match TRBD2. The CDR3 covers 15 residues. In germline, CDR1 is SGHTA, CDR2 FQGNSA. The CDR3 is CASSPLAGRAYVQYF. The CDR3 nucleotides are TGTGCCAGCAGCCCACTAGCGGGGCGAGCCTACGTGCAGTACTTC.

This clonotype has only one observation. Written as DNA, the CDR3 is TGTGCCAGCTCACCAGCCGGACAGGGGTCTGGGGCCAACGTCCTGACTTTC. Translation: CASSPAGQGSGANVLTF. This rearrangement joins TRBV18 to TRBJ2-6; 9 bases fit TRBD1. Germline V gene data show CDR1 as KGHSH and CDR2 as LQKENI. This CDR3 contains 17 residues. V shed 2 bases, J shed 1 base, and the junction held 3 bases outside the gene matches.

The chain links TRBV12-5 to TRBJ2-3; the D gene is possibly TRBD1 (5 bases). This CDR3 spans 14 amino acids. CDR1 is LGHNT and CDR2 is FRNRAP in the germline V gene. Between the trimmed V and J ends, which lost 6 bases and 4 bases, there was a span of 14 bases. CDR3 region: CASGVPGAADTQYF. CDR3 in DNA: TGTGCTAGTGGAGTTCCTGGGGCCGCAGATACGCAGTATTTT.

V gene TRBV29-1 combines with J gene TRBJ2-5, with D perhaps matching TRBD2 (6 bases). The V end lost 4 bases, the J end lost 5 bases, and 17 bases lay between the germline ends. The CDR3 consists of 14 residues. Per germline, CDR1 SQVTM and CDR2 ANQGSEA. The CDR3 spells CSVGEGPREETQYF. Written as DNA, the CDR3 is TGCAGCGTTGGAGAGGGGCCACGGGAGGAGACCCAGTACTTC.

The count of this clonotype is one. The chain employs TRBV6-5 and TRBJ2-1; TRBD2 aligns across 12 bases. Unmatched junction bases numbered 5, after V lost 5 bases and J lost 9 bases. The germline gives CDR1 MNHEY, CDR2 SVGAGI. This CDR3 contains 14 residues. CDR3 sequence: CASSLAGGPAEQFF. DNA for the CDR3: TGTGCCAGCAGTCTAGCGGGGGGGCCTGCTGAGCAGTTCTTC.

This clonotype was seen a handful of times. The J gene is TRBJ2-6, the V gene TRBV6-1; no definite D call. The CDR3 contains 15 residues. Germline-derived CDR1 and CDR2 are MNHNS and SASEGT. The V gene lost 11 bases and the J gene lost 0 bases, with 14 bases spanning the gap. The CDR3 loop reads CAGRTGSSGANVLTF. The CDR3 nucleotides read TGTGCCGGACGGACGGGCAGCTCTGGGGCCAACGTCCTGACTTTC.

The count of this clonotype is one. The chain links TRBV7-9 to TRBJ1-2, with D unresolved. The CDR3 has 11 amino acids. V lost 5 bases and J lost 9, with 10 bases in between. Per germline, CDR1 SEHNR and CDR2 FQNEAQ (reference sequence). Written as DNA, the CDR3 is TGTGCCAGCAGCGCAGGCATCAGCTACACCTTC. Translated, it gives CASSAGISYTF.